These 7 T cell receptor beta chains were sequenced from one sample in a study of CD8+ T cells in alopecia areata. Five patients' CD4+ populations were sorted into CD25+CD127- cells. Sequencing used cDNA as its template, made by extracting RNA and reverse transcribing it. Here immunoSEQ multiplex PCR was the method, and the copy in TCRdb shows in-frame clones only, minus some. The sample consists of some 14,000 clones, 45% to 65% of them appearing once. Sequencing was done on a sample of CD4+ Tregs sorted from blood. The receptors come from a human donor with alopecia areata.

V usage is TRBV5-1 and J usage is TRBJ2-5; no definite D call. The J call is doubtful: the DNA matches TRBJ2-7 better. Germline CDR1 and CDR2: SGHRS and YFSETQ. CDR3 size: 12 residues. CDR3 DNA sequence: TGCGCCAGCAGCTCGCGCAGCTACGAGCAGTACTTC. Residues: CASSSRSYEQYF.

Relative to its sample, this clone is medium-sized. This chain connects TRBV18 to TRBJ1-5; a possible D gene is TRBD1 (5 bases). The CDR3 sequence is 15 residues long. The germline gives CDR1 KGHSH, CDR2 LQKENI. Trimming stripped 2 bases from V and 7 bases from J, with 15 bases between. CDR3 nucleotide sequence: TGTGCCAGCTCACCATCGTGGCAGGGCGGACAGCCCCAGCATTTT. Its protein product is CASSPSWQGGQPQHF. Full variable domain (rest looked up from reference TRBV18 and TRBJ1-5): NAGVMQNPRHLVRRRGQEARLRCSPMKGHSHVYWYRQLPEEGLKFMVYLQKENIIDESGMPKERFSAEFPKEGPSILRIQQVVRGDSAAYFCASSPSWQGGQPQHFGDGTRLSIL.

This clone appeared a few times. This chain links TRBV5-1 with TRBJ1-5, with D tentatively TRBD1 (5 bases). Per the germline V gene, CDR1 is SGHRS and CDR2 is YFSETQ. Trimming pared 3 bases from V and 8 bases from J, leaving 15 bases between. This CDR3 is built from 14 residues. CDR3 bases: TGCGCCAGCAGCTCCGGCGACAGTTGGGAGCCCCAGCATTTT. The encoded protein is CASSSGDSWEPQHF.

This clone was counted a few times. This chain uses TRBV6-1 with TRBJ1-2; 7 positions agree with TRBD1. The CDR3 extends over 16 amino acids. Germline trimming cut 0 bases from V and 0 bases from J; bases unmatched to any gene: 4. The germline gives CDR1 MNHNS, CDR2 SASEGT. CDR3 nucleotide sequence: TGTGCCAGCAGTGAAGCCCTACAGGGGACTAACTATGGCTACACCTTC. It specifies CASSEALQGTNYGYTF.

The chain links TRBV18 to TRBJ2-3; D uncertain. In germline, CDR1 is KGHSH, CDR2 LQKENI. The V end was cut by 1 base, the J end by 2 bases, with 4 bases between. The CDR3 spans 13 residues. Here the CDR3 reads CASSPLDTDTQYF. The CDR3 bases are TGTGCCAGCTCACCACTGGACACAGATACGCAGTATTTT.

This clone occurred a few times. The J gene is TRBJ2-2, the V gene TRBV29-1, with D perhaps given as TRBD1 or TRBD2 (5 bases each). The germline V and J ends were trimmed by 6 bases and 6 bases, with 8 bases remaining between them. Germline-derived CDR1 and CDR2 are SQVTM and ANQGSEA. This CDR3 contains 11 residues. The CDR3 sequence: CSVVGAGELFF. CDR3 nucleotides: TGCAGCGTCGTGGGGGCCGGGGAGCTGTTTTTT.

The rearrangement links TRBV18 to TRBJ2-1; D ambiguous. CDR1 and CDR2 from the germline V gene are KGHSH and LQKENI. V lost 8 bases and J lost 8, with 13 bases in between. CDR3 length equals 12 residues. The CDR3 is CASRGTKDEQFF. The CDR3 DNA sequence: TGTGCCAGCCGTGGAACTAAGGATGAGCAGTTCTTC. Drawing the rest from reference TRBV18 and TRBJ2-1, the complete variable domain is NAGVMQNPRHLVRRRGQEARLRCSPMKGHSHVYWYRQLPEEGLKFMVYLQKENIIDESGMPKERFSAEFPKEGPSILRIQQVVRGDSAAYFCASRGTKDEQFFGPGTRLTVL.